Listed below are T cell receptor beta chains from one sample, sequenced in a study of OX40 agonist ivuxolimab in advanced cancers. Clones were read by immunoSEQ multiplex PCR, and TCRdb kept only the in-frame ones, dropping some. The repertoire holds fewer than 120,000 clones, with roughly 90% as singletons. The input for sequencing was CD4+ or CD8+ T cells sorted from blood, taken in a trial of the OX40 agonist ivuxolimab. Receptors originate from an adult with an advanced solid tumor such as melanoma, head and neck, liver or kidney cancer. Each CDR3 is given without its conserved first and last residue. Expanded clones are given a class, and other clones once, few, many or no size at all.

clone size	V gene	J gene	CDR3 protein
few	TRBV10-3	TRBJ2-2	AISESSGTPTGELF
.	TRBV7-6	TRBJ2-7	ASSYMDRDEQY
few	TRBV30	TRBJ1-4	AWNLGRRGEKLF
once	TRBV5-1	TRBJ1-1	ASSSTGGISEAF
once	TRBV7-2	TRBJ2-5	ASSLVLETQY
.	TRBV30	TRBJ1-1	AWSGMRTEAF
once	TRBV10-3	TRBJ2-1	AIGGEAYNEQF
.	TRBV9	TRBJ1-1	ASSVGGHGQVEAF
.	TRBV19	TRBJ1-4	ASTPPGGNEKLF
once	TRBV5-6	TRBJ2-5	ASSQYEETQY
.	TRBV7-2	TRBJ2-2	ASSLKGGDTGELF
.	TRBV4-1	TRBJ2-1	ASSRGAERDNEQF
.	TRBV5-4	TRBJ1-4	ASSLGTGSGEKLF
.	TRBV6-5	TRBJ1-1	ASSFLTGPTEAF
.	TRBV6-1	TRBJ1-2	ASISQDRGLGYT
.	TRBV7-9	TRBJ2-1	ASSPGLAGGFPF